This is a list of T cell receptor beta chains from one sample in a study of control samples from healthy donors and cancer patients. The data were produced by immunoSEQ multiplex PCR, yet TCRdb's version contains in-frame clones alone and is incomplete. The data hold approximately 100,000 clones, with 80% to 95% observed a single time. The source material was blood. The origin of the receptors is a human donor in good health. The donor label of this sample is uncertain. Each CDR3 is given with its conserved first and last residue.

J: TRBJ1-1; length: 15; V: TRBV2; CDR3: CASRETVGSNAEAFF
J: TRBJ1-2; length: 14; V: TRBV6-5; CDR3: CASRPVSADYGYTF
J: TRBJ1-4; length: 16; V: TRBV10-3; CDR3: CAISESGTVLNEKLFF
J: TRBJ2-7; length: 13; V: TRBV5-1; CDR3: CASTISDGGEQYF
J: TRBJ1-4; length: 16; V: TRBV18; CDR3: CASSTSRQGFNEKLFF
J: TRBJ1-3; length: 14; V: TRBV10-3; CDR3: CAISEGLSGNTIYF
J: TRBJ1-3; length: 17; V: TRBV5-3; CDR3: CARSGGTDGGSGNTIYF
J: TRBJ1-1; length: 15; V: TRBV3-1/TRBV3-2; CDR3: CASRNRGALSTEAFF
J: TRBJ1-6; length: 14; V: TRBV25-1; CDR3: CASSPSPEASTLHF
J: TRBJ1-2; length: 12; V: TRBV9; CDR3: CASSRQQGGYTF
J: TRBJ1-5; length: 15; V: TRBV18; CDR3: CASSQQRGPDQPQHF
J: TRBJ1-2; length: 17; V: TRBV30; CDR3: CAWSLAPREGWGYGYTF
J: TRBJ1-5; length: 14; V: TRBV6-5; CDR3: CASSFTGANQPQHF
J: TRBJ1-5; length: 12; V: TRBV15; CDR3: CASQEGNQPQHF
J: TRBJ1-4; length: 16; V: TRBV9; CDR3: CASSADRGRANEKLFF
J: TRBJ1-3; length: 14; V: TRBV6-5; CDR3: CASSYGGAGNTIYF
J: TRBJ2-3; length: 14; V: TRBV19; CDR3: CASSMDGGTDTQYF
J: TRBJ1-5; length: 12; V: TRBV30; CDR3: CAFSGSEQPQHF
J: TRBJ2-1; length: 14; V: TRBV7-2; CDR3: CASTSGHENNEQFF
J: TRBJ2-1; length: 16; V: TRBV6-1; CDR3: CASSEWGGAQYNEQFF
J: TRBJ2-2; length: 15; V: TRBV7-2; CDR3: CASSIEAQRPGELFF
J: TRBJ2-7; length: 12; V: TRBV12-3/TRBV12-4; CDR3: CASSSLGTQQYF
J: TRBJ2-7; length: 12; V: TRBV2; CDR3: CASATTGGEQYF
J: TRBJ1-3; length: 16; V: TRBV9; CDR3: CASSADPLGIRNTIYF
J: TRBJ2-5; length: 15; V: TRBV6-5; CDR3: CASSDFLGYQETQYF
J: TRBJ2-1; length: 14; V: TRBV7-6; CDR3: CASKRDREYNEQFF
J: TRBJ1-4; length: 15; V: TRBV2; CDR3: CASSDKKGVYEKLFF
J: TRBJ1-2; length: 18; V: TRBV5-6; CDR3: CASSWGGPGILDPYGYTF
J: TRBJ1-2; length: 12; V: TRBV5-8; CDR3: CASRYGDYGYTF
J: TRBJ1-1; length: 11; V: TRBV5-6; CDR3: CASSKNTEAFF
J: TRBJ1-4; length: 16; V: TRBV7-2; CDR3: CASSLLGAALNEKLFF
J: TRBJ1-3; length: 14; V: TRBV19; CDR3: CASSGSFSGNTIYF
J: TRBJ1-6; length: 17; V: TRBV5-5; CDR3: CASSLNPGLRDNSPLHF
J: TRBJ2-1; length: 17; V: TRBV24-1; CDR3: CATSDTTGGDKYNEQFF
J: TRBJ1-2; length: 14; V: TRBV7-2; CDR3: CASSSRAPLEGYTF
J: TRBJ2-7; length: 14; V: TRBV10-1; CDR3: CASSQSDSFYEQYF
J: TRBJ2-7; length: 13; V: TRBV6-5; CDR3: CASSRRGFHEQYF
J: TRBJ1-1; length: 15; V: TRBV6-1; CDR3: CASSELGGRYTEAFF
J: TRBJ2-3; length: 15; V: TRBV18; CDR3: CASSPPGGTTDTQYF
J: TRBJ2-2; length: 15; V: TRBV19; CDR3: CASSVDRANTGELFF
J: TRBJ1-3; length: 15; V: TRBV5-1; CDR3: CASSFTGGEMGTIYF
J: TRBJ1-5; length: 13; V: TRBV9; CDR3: CASSTSGNQPQHF
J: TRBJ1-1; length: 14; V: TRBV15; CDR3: CATSPRSQNTEAFF
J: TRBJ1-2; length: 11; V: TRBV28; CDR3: CATIQGYGYTF
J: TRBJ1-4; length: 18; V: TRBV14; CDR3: CASSQSFYFGVTNEKLFF
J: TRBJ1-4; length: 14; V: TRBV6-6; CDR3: CASSYSSDDGKLFF
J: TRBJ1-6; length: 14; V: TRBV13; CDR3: CASSGQGLTSPLHF
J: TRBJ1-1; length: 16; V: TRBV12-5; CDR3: CASGLVLTGLGTEAFF